The 2 T cell receptor beta chains given below trace back to one sample, sequenced in a study of cytomegalovirus exposure and HLA in healthy donors. Researchers ran the PCR with 60 Vbeta and 13 Jbeta primers. Generated by immunoSEQ multiplex PCR, the TCRdb table keeps only in-frame clones and is missing some. This table holds approximately 110,000 clones, around 80% found once. Sequences were obtained from PBMCs. These receptor sequences come from a woman in her 40s in good health and CMV-seronegative.

V usage is TRBV4-1 and J usage is TRBJ2-3; possible D gene TRBD2, 7 bases. V lost 0 bases and J 3 bases, leaving 19 bases between the germline ends. Germline CDR1 and CDR2: MGHRA and YSYEKL. This CDR3 has 18 amino acids. In DNA, the CDR3 is TGCGCCAGCAGCCAAGATTTCTCTAGCGGTAGGGGGACAGATACGCAGTATTTT. The encoded protein is CASSQDFSSGRGTDTQYF.

The V gene is TRBV6-1, the J gene TRBJ1-1; weak D call: TRBD1 (6 bases). Trimming shortened V by 3 bases and J by 1 base, and 12 bases separated the two germline ends. The V gene's germline CDR1 is MNHNS and CDR2 SASEGT. The CDR3 totals 15 residues. The CDR3 DNA sequence: TGTGCCAGCAGTGACCCGGGACACCCGAACACTGAAGCTTTCTTT. It encodes CASSDPGHPNTEAFF.